What follows is one T cell receptor beta chain and its context. The antigen is unknown. A much larger clonotype is one base distant, so this may be a read error. The germline V and J ends were trimmed by 0 bases and 7 bases, with 16 bases remaining between them. Germline CDR1 is GTSNPN and CDR2 is SVGIG (reference sequence). The length of the CDR3 is 15 residues. The template was RNA from unsorted bulk tissue. Newly diagnosed lung cancer patients had thoracic surgery in China, August–late 2014, without prior chemotherapy. This record belongs to a study of tumor and adjacent non-tumor tissue in lung cancer. Overall study context: On average, productive TCRbeta reads reached about 4.4 million per sample.

A modified ARM-PCR protocol with three rounds of nested PCR amplified TCRbeta. One entry per CDR3 protein, called by TCRdb with MiXCR from the multiplex PCR reads. Among more than 120,000 distinct CDR3 sequences listed, approximately 70% were seen once. Study outcomes and limitations: TCR diversity was significantly greater in tumor than normal lung tissue. Top 100 clones took a larger repertoire share in normal lung.

This clonotype was obtained from a man between 60 and 75 years old with small cell lung cancer. This sequence joins TRBV30 and TRBJ1-3, with TRBD1 as a possible D gene (5 bases). Input material: lung tumor tissue. The CDR3 sequence is CAWSVAGTIGNTIYF. DNA of the CDR3: TGTGCCTGGAGTGTAGCCGGGACGATCGGCAACACCATATATTTT.